This TCR beta chain was retrieved from a study of CD8+CD57+ T cells in acquired aplastic anemia. As regards this clonotype: Antigen: not known.

CDR3 and TCR beta VDJ profiling relied on a genomic DNA template. TCRdb redid the calling of the reads with MiXCR, one entry per CDR3 protein. The sample yields some 180,000 distinct CDR3 sequences, around 60% seen once. Sequenced patients had shown CD8+CD57+ cell expansion by flow cytometry. Germline loops: CDR1 MGHDK, CDR2 SYGVNS. The CDR3 covers 14 residues. V lost 4 bases, J lost 1 base, and 11 bases lay in between. Whole-study results and caveats: Patients and controls shared approximately 30 CD8+ CDR3 sequences.

Material: sorted CD4+, CD8+, or CD8+CD57+ T cells (not recorded which) from PBMCs. The chain uses TRBV25-1 and TRBJ2-7; D is undetermined. The TCR originated in a human donor with aplastic anemia. CDR3 bases: TGTGCCAGCAGTGGTTTCATAGGGTCCTACGAGCAGTACTTC. Protein sequence: CASSGFIGSYEQYF.